These 29 T cell receptor beta chains originate from one sample sequenced in a study of identical twins. TCRdb re-derived calls from the 5' RACE reads in MiXCR, one entry per CDR3 protein. The table records about 250,000 distinct CDR3 sequences, about 7.5% of them present only once. A further study also used this sample, focusing on yellow fever vaccine responses in identical twins.

The specimen sequenced was CD8+ T cells sorted from blood. The receptor source for this set is a woman aged 18-29 years in good health.

This clonotype has a handful of counts. V gene TRBV4-1 combines with J gene TRBJ2-2; D gene ambiguous. CDR1 and CDR2 from the germline V gene are MGHRA and YSYEKL. V lost 4 bases and J lost 4, with 13 bases in between. The CDR3 totals 15 residues. CDR3: CASSRKTVTTGELFF. Written as DNA, the CDR3 is TGCGCCAGCAGCCGGAAAACAGTTACCACCGGGGAGCTGTTTTTT.

CDR3 nucleotides: TGTGCCAGCGGTACAGGGTCCTACGAGCAGTACGTC. Its protein is CASGTGSYEQYV. The V and J genes are TRBV7-9 and TRBJ2-7, with D possibly being TRBD1 (6 bases). CDR1 and CDR2 from the germline V gene are SEHNR and FQNEAQ (reference sequence). V lost 8 bases and J 1 base, leaving 9 bases between the germline ends. CDR3 length: 12 amino acids.

Many counts were recorded for this clonotype. V gene TRBV7-3 combines with J gene TRBJ2-3; D gene unclear. V was shortened by 3 bases and J by 2 bases, with 6 bases between the two germline ends. The CDR3 consists of 13 residues. Looked up from germline, CDR1 is SGHTA and CDR2 is FQGTGA. CDR3 in DNA: TGTGCCAGCAGCTTGCCTCCCACAGATACGCAGTATTTT. Amino acid sequence: CASSLPPTDTQYF.

This clonotype has at least ten counts. The rearrangement uses TRBV27 and TRBJ1-2, with 11 bases lining up with TRBD1. CDR3 length: 15 residues. Losses at the gene ends were 3 bases for V and 6 bases for J; bases not matched to a gene: 6. CDR1 MNHEY and CDR2 SMNVEV come from the germline V gene (reference sequence). CDR3 coding DNA: TGTGCCAGCAGTTTGGCCGGGACAGGGGGGGATGGCTACACCTTC. Amino acid sequence: CASSLAGTGGDGYTF.

Only a few counts were recorded for this clonotype. This chain connects TRBV6-2 or TRBV6-3 to TRBJ2-2; 9 nucleotides align to TRBD1. After removal of 5 bases from V and 0 bases from J, the junction contained 16 bases not matched to a gene. CDR3 length equals 20 residues. Germline V lookup: CDR1 MNHEY, CDR2 SVGEGT. The CDR3 sequence: CASSPLPGQGRPPNTGELFF. The DNA of the CDR3 is TGTGCCAGCAGTCCGCTCCCCGGACAGGGGCGCCCCCCGAACACCGGGGAGCTGTTTTTT.

In this sample, this clonotype turned up a few times. The chain combines TRBV7-9 with TRBJ2-5; TRBD1 agrees at 11 bases. The CDR3 contains 15 residues. V gave up 2 bases and J gave up 4 bases; unmatched junction bases: 3. Germline V gene lookup returns CDR1 SEHNR and CDR2 FQNEAQ (reference sequence). The CDR3 DNA reads as TGTGCCAGCAGCTTATACGGGACAGGGGGAGAGACCCAGTACTTC. This gives the protein CASSLYGTGGETQYF.

This chain links TRBV4-1 with TRBJ1-3; the match to TRBD1 covers 9 bases. J gave up 1 base and V 3 bases, and 10 bases lay outside the gene matches. Germline CDR1 is MGHRA and CDR2 is YSYEKL. The length of the CDR3 is 18 residues. CDR3 bases: TGCGCCAGCAGCCAGGGCTCCGGGACAGGGTGGTCTGGAAACACCATATATTTT. Its protein is CASSQGSGTGWSGNTIYF.

This rearrangement joins TRBV27 to TRBJ1-1; 9 positions agree with TRBD1. J lost 12 bases, V lost 6 bases, and 2 bases had no gene match. CDR1 is MNHEY and CDR2 is SMNVEV in the germline V gene (reference sequence). The CDR3 contains 10 residues. In nucleotides, the CDR3 is TGTGCCAGCAGACAGGGGGCGACTTTCTTT. This sequence encodes CASRQGATFF.

Only a few counts were recorded for this clonotype. The chain combines TRBV12-3 or TRBV12-4 with TRBJ2-3; TRBD2 agrees at 7 bases. V was clipped by 5 bases and J by 2 bases; unmatched bases: 13. This CDR3 has 17 residues. In DNA, the CDR3 is TGTGCCAGCAGTCCTGGTTGGGAGGGAGCCCTCACAGATACGCAGTATTTT. Translating it yields CASSPGWEGALTDTQYF.

This clonotype showed up many times. The V and J genes are TRBV5-1 and TRBJ2-2; D is perhaps TRBD1 or TRBD2 (5 bases each). V lost 0 bases and J lost 6, with 15 bases in between. Per the germline V gene, CDR1 is SGHRS and CDR2 is YFSETQ. The CDR3 is made up of 16 amino acids. The CDR3 nucleotides read TGCGCCAGCAGCTTGGCCGTCGGGGCCCCTGCCGGGGAGCTGTTTTTT. This codes for CASSLAVGAPAGELFF.

This clonotype turned up a few times. V and J are TRBV4-2 and TRBJ2-3; D tentatively fits TRBD1 or TRBD2 (5 bases each). The CDR3 extends over 16 amino acids. Germline V gene lookup returns CDR1 LGHNA and CDR2 YNFKEQ. V gave up 0 bases and J gave up 3 bases, with 13 bases separating them. This chain's CDR3 is CASSQEGVRTTDTQYF. CDR3 DNA sequence: TGTGCCAGCAGCCAAGAGGGGGTCCGGACGACAGATACGCAGTATTTT.

The gene calls are TRBV9 and TRBJ2-5; 8 positions match TRBD2. Per germline, CDR1 SGDLS and CDR2 YYNGEE. The CDR3 length is 18 residues. The V gene end was trimmed by 7 bases and the J gene end by 5 bases; junction bases not matched to a gene: 22. CDR3 nucleotide sequence: TGTGCCAGCGGGGACCCCGCGGGGGGCGGGAGACCCCAGGAGACCCAGTACTTC. Protein sequence: CASGDPAGGGRPQETQYF.

In its sample, this clonotype was seen a few times. The chain has TRBV7-8 and TRBJ2-1; D unresolved. This CDR3 has 14 residues. From germline, CDR1 is SGHVS and CDR2 FQNEAQ. V was pared by 0 bases and J by 8 bases, with 11 bases between. The CDR3 is CASSLAAQWDEQFF. CDR3 nucleotide sequence: TGTGCCAGCAGCTTAGCGGCGCAGTGGGATGAGCAGTTCTTC.

Details on this clonotype: With a much larger clone just one base away, this may be a read error. V gene TRBV28 combines with J gene TRBJ2-7, with 7 nucleotides matching TRBD1. This CDR3 is built from 13 residues. After removal of 6 bases from V and 6 bases from J, the junction contained 8 bases not matched to a gene. Germline V lookup: CDR1 MDHEN, CDR2 SYDVKM. The CDR3 DNA is TGTGCCAGCAGGCGAACAGGGGCCTTCGAGCAGTACTTC. Translation: CASRRTGAFEQYF.

The chain carries TRBV2 and TRBJ2-7; 11 bases agree with TRBD2. Germline loops: CDR1 SNHLY, CDR2 FYNNEI. Losses at the gene ends were 4 bases for V and 3 bases for J; bases not matched to a gene: 5. The CDR3 has 15 amino acids. The CDR3 loop is CASSGLAGGGYEQYF. In nucleotides, the CDR3 is TGTGCCAGCAGTGGGCTAGCGGGAGGTGGCTACGAGCAGTACTTC.

A few counts support this clonotype. The V gene is TRBV6-5, the J gene TRBJ1-6; D unresolved. Trimming removed 0 bases at V and 3 bases at J, with 9 bases between. In germline, CDR1 is MNHEY, CDR2 SVGAGI. The CDR3 loop spans 16 amino acids. CDR3 nucleotides: TGTGCCAGCAGTTACTCCACAGACCTCTATAATTCACCCCTCCACTTT. Its protein product is CASSYSTDLYNSPLHF.

The genes are TRBV7-6 and TRBJ2-2, with unresolved D. Germline CDR1 and CDR2: SGHVS and FNYEAQ. This CDR3 has 11 amino acids. In nucleotides, the CDR3 is TGTGCGTTTTTCTCTTCTGGGGAGCTGTTTTTT. Amino acids: CAFFSSGELFF.

This clonotype was found many times. V and J are TRBV29-1 and TRBJ2-7; TRBD1 might be the D (5 bases). Deletions cut 3 bases from V and 6 bases from J, with 15 bases between. The CDR3 totals 13 residues. The germline CDR1 and CDR2 sequences are SQVTM and ANQGSEA. The CDR3 coding sequence is TGCAGCGTTGAGCCCAGGGCCCCTGGCGAGCAGTACTTC. This encodes CSVEPRAPGEQYF.

This clonotype showed up just a few times. The chain uses TRBV10-1 and TRBJ2-2, with TRBD1 identical over 11 bases. The ends lost 4 bases at V and 11 bases at J; junction bases unmatched: 6. This CDR3 spans 14 amino acids. Germline V gene lookup returns CDR1 WNHNN and CDR2 SYGVQD (reference sequence). CDR3 in DNA: TGCGCCAGCAGTGTGGACAGGGGGCAGATAGAGCTGTTTTTT. Its translation is CASSVDRGQIELFF.

In this sample, this clonotype turned up many times. J is TRBJ1-2 and V is TRBV6-1; no clear D. Germline V gene sequence: CDR1 MNHNS, CDR2 SASEGT. The CDR3 is 15 amino acids. Trimming took off 0 bases at V and 5 bases at J, with 13 bases between the two ends. The CDR3 loop is CASSEARVGRYGYTF. The DNA of the CDR3 is TGTGCCAGCAGTGAAGCCCGGGTCGGGCGTTATGGCTACACCTTC.

This chain links TRBV27 with TRBJ2-7, with 9 nucleotides matching TRBD2. J gave up 6 bases and V 0 bases, and 15 bases lay outside the gene matches. This CDR3 has 18 amino acids. Per germline, CDR1 MNHEY and CDR2 SMNVEV (reference sequence). The CDR3 sequence: CASSLSPFAGGPGAEQYF. The CDR3 DNA sequence: TGTGCCAGCAGTTTATCGCCTTTCGCGGGAGGGCCGGGGGCCGAGCAGTACTTC.

The rearrangement links TRBV7-2 to TRBJ1-2; D ambiguous. The V end lost 5 bases, the J end lost 2 bases, and 9 bases lay between the germline ends. Germline-derived CDR1 and CDR2 are SGHTA and FQGNSA. The CDR3 length is 13 residues. The CDR3 region has the DNA TGTGCCAGCAGCCAAGGACCGAACTATGGCTACACCTTC. Translation gives CASSQGPNYGYTF.

This clonotype was seen many times. CDR3 residues: CASTRVQDSSYEQYF. DNA of the CDR3: TGTGCCAGCACAAGAGTCCAGGACAGCTCCTACGAGCAGTACTTC. The chain joins TRBV28 to TRBJ2-7; perhaps TRBD1 as D (6 bases). CDR1 and CDR2 from the germline V gene are MDHEN and SYDVKM. The length of the CDR3 is 15 residues. Trimming took 7 bases from V and 0 from J, leaving 16 bases between them.

In this sample, this clonotype turned up many times. The rearrangement links TRBV29-1 to TRBJ2-7; 8 bases fit TRBD1. The germline CDR1 and CDR2 sequences are SQVTM and ANQGSEA. The CDR3 is 14 residues long. The J segment lost 1 base and the V segment lost 4 bases, leaving 6 bases of the junction unmatched. CDR3 sequence reads: CSVADRGPSYEQYF. CDR3 bases: TGCAGCGTTGCCGACAGGGGACCGTCCTACGAGCAGTACTTC.

This clonotype was observed many times. The V and J genes are TRBV3-1 and TRBJ1-2; TRBD1 matches 9 bases. CDR3 length: 18 residues. Germline-derived CDR1 and CDR2 are LGHDT and YNNKEL (reference sequence). Germline trimming cut 4 bases from V and 2 bases from J; bases unmatched to any gene: 14. The CDR3 is CASSLGFLSGQGNYGYTF. CDR3 coding DNA: TGTGCCAGCAGCCTAGGTTTCCTCAGCGGACAGGGGAACTATGGCTACACCTTC.

The DNA of the CDR3 is TGTGCCAGCAGCTTCGGACTAGCGGGGTACAATGAGCAGTTCTTC. This codes for CASSFGLAGYNEQFF. This chain uses TRBV7-8 with TRBJ2-1; 12 nucleotides align to TRBD2. V was pared by 3 bases and J by 4 bases, with 1 base of the junction left unmatched. Germline lookup yields CDR1 SGHVS and CDR2 FQNEAQ. The CDR3 length is 15 residues.

This clonotype was seen only a few times. The chain is built from TRBV7-2 and TRBJ2-5; D may be TRBD1 or TRBD2 (5 bases each). The CDR3 is 15 amino acids. V lost 2 bases and J 6 bases, leaving 16 bases between the germline ends. Germline CDR1 SGHTA, CDR2 FQGNSA. This chain's CDR3 is CASSLQRTGHQTQYF. The CDR3 region has the DNA TGTGCCAGCAGCTTACAGCGTACGGGGCACCAGACCCAGTACTTC.

V and J are TRBV5-6 and TRBJ2-2; TRBD1 agrees at 8 bases. Trimming removed 4 bases from V and 2 bases from J; junction bases left unmatched: 7. This CDR3 has 16 residues. Germline lookup yields CDR1 SGHDT and CDR2 YYEEEE. The chain's CDR3 is CASSGDRTANTGELFF. In nucleotides, the CDR3 is TGTGCCAGCAGCGGGGACAGGACCGCCAACACCGGGGAGCTGTTTTTT.

This clonotype appeared once. The chain has TRBV2 and TRBJ1-6; D ambiguous. Trimming took off 10 bases at V and 2 bases at J, with 6 bases between the two ends. Per germline, CDR1 SNHLY and CDR2 FYNNEI. The CDR3 covers 12 residues. CDR3 sequence: CATGTYNSPLHF. The CDR3 DNA reads as TGTGCCACCGGGACCTATAATTCACCCCTCCACTTT.